These T cell receptor beta chains were read from a single sample in a study of cytomegalovirus exposure and HLA in healthy donors. Profiling relied on immunoSEQ multiplex PCR, and the TCRdb table lists in-frame clones only, not all of them. The sample lists about 64,000 clones, roughly 80% occurring once. The specimen was PBMCs. All receptors come from a male donor in good health and CMV-seropositive. The conserved cysteine and the conserved F or W are not part of the CDR3 here. The order of the fields is V gene, J gene, CDR3 protein.

V gene: TRBV6-5; J gene: TRBJ1-5; CDR3 protein: ASRPPGHRNQPQH
V gene: TRBV5-6; J gene: TRBJ1-5; CDR3 protein: ASSWGGPNQPQH
V gene: TRBV9; J gene: TRBJ2-5; CDR3 protein: ASSARQAGEQY
V gene: TRBV4-3; J gene: TRBJ1-2; CDR3 protein: ASSQQPGQGEGYGYT
V gene: TRBV30; J gene: TRBJ2-5; CDR3 protein: AWSQPGGQETQY
V gene: TRBV11-2; J gene: TRBJ2-5; CDR3 protein: ASSLVGRGGETQY
V gene: TRBV28; J gene: TRBJ2-7; CDR3 protein: ASSLSEGRVIREQY
V gene: TRBV7-2; J gene: -; CDR3 protein: ASSRDRGNYEQY
V gene: TRBV7-9; J gene: TRBJ2-1; CDR3 protein: ASSLVSGQGDNEQF
V gene: TRBV5-6; J gene: TRBJ1-6; CDR3 protein: ASSRVQGSPLH
V gene: TRBV6-1; J gene: TRBJ1-2; CDR3 protein: ASSELNLPSYGYT
V gene: TRBV13; J gene: TRBJ1-1; CDR3 protein: ASSSRQGLTEAF
V gene: TRBV2; J gene: TRBJ1-5; CDR3 protein: ASSENYNQPQH
V gene: TRBV29-1; J gene: TRBJ2-7; CDR3 protein: SVVVRGTHYEQY
V gene: TRBV2; J gene: TRBJ2-3; CDR3 protein: ASSPGLAADTQY
V gene: TRBV7-2; J gene: TRBJ1-6; CDR3 protein: ASSLEGGDSPLH
V gene: TRBV6-5; J gene: TRBJ1-1; CDR3 protein: ASSYSGQGASEAF
V gene: TRBV7-3; J gene: TRBJ2-1; CDR3 protein: ASSLMGAGGYNEQF
V gene: TRBV7-6; J gene: TRBJ2-7; CDR3 protein: ASSYFVSGGRYEQY
V gene: TRBV7-3; J gene: TRBJ2-3; CDR3 protein: ASSFGGGAVDTQY
V gene: TRBV6-1; J gene: TRBJ2-1; CDR3 protein: ASSEASQGVKQF
V gene: TRBV6-5; J gene: TRBJ2-7; CDR3 protein: ASSYKPGTGGGEQY
V gene: TRBV6-6; J gene: TRBJ1-5; CDR3 protein: ASSYSLQGNQPQH
V gene: TRBV10-3; J gene: TRBJ2-2; CDR3 protein: AISVPTGELF
V gene: TRBV19; J gene: TRBJ2-7; CDR3 protein: ASSTPGQGRKY
V gene: TRBV19; J gene: TRBJ2-2; CDR3 protein: ASSLSGGSGELF
V gene: TRBV7-8; J gene: TRBJ1-1; CDR3 protein: ASSLRDRGRNTEAF
V gene: TRBV5-1; J gene: TRBJ1-3; CDR3 protein: ATREESLSGNTIY
V gene: TRBV28; J gene: TRBJ1-2; CDR3 protein: ASSSFNFYT
V gene: TRBV11-1; J gene: TRBJ2-3; CDR3 protein: ASSPGLLNTQY
V gene: TRBV23-1; J gene: TRBJ1-5; CDR3 protein: ASSQRTGGDSNQPQH
V gene: TRBV7-9; J gene: TRBJ1-1; CDR3 protein: ASSSQGNHTEAF
V gene: TRBV11-2; J gene: TRBJ1-1; CDR3 protein: ASSPAGWDTEAF
V gene: TRBV9; J gene: TRBJ1-1; CDR3 protein: ASSEDKNTEAF
V gene: TRBV30; J gene: TRBJ2-7; CDR3 protein: AWTAGTATYEQY
V gene: TRBV7-9; J gene: TRBJ2-7; CDR3 protein: ASSPDRGSYEQY
V gene: TRBV11-2; J gene: TRBJ2-7; CDR3 protein: ASSLDSPTGNLYEQY
V gene: TRBV4-1; J gene: TRBJ2-3; CDR3 protein: AYFAGSGVTDTQY
V gene: TRBV4-2; J gene: TRBJ2-7; CDR3 protein: ASSQEPTSVQY
V gene: TRBV5-6; J gene: TRBJ2-7; CDR3 protein: ASSPQGLSYEQY
V gene: TRBV27; J gene: TRBJ2-7; CDR3 protein: ASARDSSYEQY
V gene: TRBV7-6; J gene: TRBJ1-5; CDR3 protein: ASRAGGYNQPQH
V gene: TRBV7-2; J gene: TRBJ1-3; CDR3 protein: ASSLASFIGNTIY
V gene: TRBV27; J gene: TRBJ1-5; CDR3 protein: ASSLSGGFNQPQH
V gene: TRBV9; J gene: TRBJ2-3; CDR3 protein: ASSVPTQGWGTDTQY
V gene: TRBV5-1; J gene: TRBJ1-1; CDR3 protein: ASFLQGSSTEAF
V gene: TRBV19; J gene: TRBJ2-1; CDR3 protein: ASSARTSGHNEQF
V gene: TRBV19; J gene: TRBJ2-5; CDR3 protein: ASSIGHFETQY
V gene: TRBV29-1; J gene: TRBJ2-7; CDR3 protein: SVGGQGAYEQY
V gene: TRBV28; J gene: TRBJ1-5; CDR3 protein: ASSPLGLNQPQH